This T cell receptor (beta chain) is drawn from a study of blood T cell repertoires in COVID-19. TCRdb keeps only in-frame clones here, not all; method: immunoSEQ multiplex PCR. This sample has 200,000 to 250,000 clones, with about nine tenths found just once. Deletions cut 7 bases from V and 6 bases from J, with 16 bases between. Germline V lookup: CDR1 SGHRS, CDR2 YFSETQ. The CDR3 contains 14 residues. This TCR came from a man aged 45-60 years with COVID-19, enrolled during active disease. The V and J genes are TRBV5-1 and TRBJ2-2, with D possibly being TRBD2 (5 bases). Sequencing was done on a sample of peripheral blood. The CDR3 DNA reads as TGCGCCAGCGGAATGTCAGAGGGCGCCGGGGAGCTGTTTTTT. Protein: CASGMSEGAGELFF.